The 18 T cell receptor beta chains presented below share a single source sample, sequenced in a study of control samples from healthy donors and cancer patients. Sequenced by immunoSEQ multiplex PCR; TCRdb stores in-frame clones only, minus some. In the table there are about 120,000 clones, approximately 90% of which are singletons. The sequenced sample was PBMCs. These receptors came from a woman aged 50 to 65 with colorectal cancer.

This clone was counted only a few times. The chain couples TRBV28 to TRBJ1-1; 7 nucleotides line up with TRBD1. The germline gives CDR1 MDHEN, CDR2 SYDVKM. The V segment lost 10 bases and the J segment 5 bases; nucleotides outside the gene matches: 16. CDR3 length: 15 residues. Written as DNA, the CDR3 is TGTGCCATCTCCTCAGGGGGGTCAGGAGGGACTGAAGCTTTCTTT. Translation gives CAISSGGSGGTEAFF.

The CDR3, as DNA: TGTGCCAGCAGCTTAGGAGGGTCTCACCAGCCCCAGCATTTT. It specifies CASSLGGSHQPQHF. The V call is TRBV7-2, the J call TRBJ1-5, with D uncertain. Trimming removed 1 base from V and 7 bases from J, with 11 bases in between. Germline CDR1 is SGHTA and CDR2 is FQGNSA. This CDR3 has 14 residues.

The rearrangement links TRBV5-1 to TRBJ2-1; the match to TRBD1 covers 8 bases. The CDR3 contains 13 residues. V was pared by 4 bases and J by 7 bases, with 4 bases of the junction left unmatched. Germline V lookup: CDR1 SGHRS, CDR2 YFSETQ. Here the CDR3 DNA reads TGCGCCAGCAGCAAGGACAGGGCGAATGAGCAGTTCTTC. Protein product: CASSKDRANEQFF.

This clone was observed once. The chain couples TRBV19 to TRBJ1-2; D ambiguous. V was cut by 4 bases and J by 4 bases, with 13 bases left in between. The CDR3 is made up of 14 amino acids. CDR1 and CDR2 from the germline V gene are LNHDA and SQIVND (reference sequence). The CDR3 protein is CASSTEVYPYGYTF. In DNA form, the CDR3 reads TGTGCCAGTAGTACAGAAGTTTACCCCTATGGCTACACCTTC.

V usage is TRBV4-1 and J usage is TRBJ2-5; TRBD2 aligns across 12 bases. The V segment lost 0 bases and the J segment 3 bases; nucleotides outside the gene matches: 8. This CDR3 spans 18 amino acids. Germline CDR1 MGHRA, CDR2 YSYEKL. The CDR3 is CASSQDPSTSGREETQYF. CDR3 nucleotides: TGCGCCAGCAGCCAAGACCCGTCGACTAGCGGGAGAGAAGAGACCCAGTACTTC.

V and J are TRBV6-5 and TRBJ2-7; either TRBD1 or TRBD2 may fit D (6 bases each). Germline V gives CDR1 MNHEY, CDR2 SVGAGI. CDR3 size: 15 residues. V gave up 0 bases and J gave up 4 bases, with 13 bases separating them. CDR3 loop: CASSYSIGGRYEQYF. In DNA form, the CDR3 reads TGTGCCAGCAGTTACTCGATAGGGGGGCGGTACGAGCAGTACTTC.

The genes are TRBV18 and TRBJ2-1, with D unresolved. The germline V gene has CDR1 KGHSH and CDR2 LQKENI. CDR3 size: 12 residues. V was cut by 3 bases and J by 4 bases, with 4 bases left in between. CDR3 coding DNA: TGTGCCAGCTCACCCACTTACAATGAGCAGTTCTTC. It codes for CASSPTYNEQFF. Full variable domain (missing parts from reference TRBV18 and TRBJ2-1): NAGVMQNPRHLVRRRGQEARLRCSPMKGHSHVYWYRQLPEEGLKFMVYLQKENIIDESGMPKERFSAEFPKEGPSILRIQQVVRGDSAAYFCASSPTYNEQFFGPGTRLTVL.

V usage is TRBV5-4 and J usage is TRBJ1-3; D ambiguous. Trimming took off 4 bases at V and 0 bases at J, with 11 bases between the two ends. The CDR3 is 15 amino acids. Germline V gives CDR1 SGHNT, CDR2 YYREEE (reference sequence). The CDR3 here is CASSTLGGSGNTIYF. CDR3 bases: TGTGCCAGCAGCACCCTAGGCGGCTCTGGAAACACCATATATTTT.

The gene calls are TRBV27 and TRBJ2-1; D is unresolved. The CDR3 has 15 residues. CDR1 MNHEY and CDR2 SMNVEV come from the germline V gene (reference sequence). Trimming pared 6 bases from V and 0 bases from J, leaving 12 bases between. The CDR3 nucleotides read TGTGCCAGCAGGCGAAAGTGGGACTCCTACAATGAGCAGTTCTTC. Its protein is CASRRKWDSYNEQFF.

This chain uses TRBV2 with TRBJ2-7; D not certain. Germline V gene data show CDR1 as SNHLY and CDR2 as FYNNEI. CDR3 length: 14 residues. The V gene lost 6 bases and the J gene lost 0 bases, with 12 bases spanning the gap. Here the CDR3 DNA reads TGTGCCAGCAGGGCCAGGATAGTCTCCTACGAGCAGTACTTC. It codes for CASRARIVSYEQYF.

The V and J genes are TRBV14 and TRBJ1-3, with a possible D match to TRBD1 (5 bases). Trimming shortened V by 4 bases and J by 0 bases, and 19 bases separated the two germline ends. The CDR3 has 18 residues. The germline V gene encodes CDR1 SGHDN and CDR2 FVKESK. The CDR3 sequence: CASSPHSGTARSGNTIYF. The CDR3 coding sequence is TGTGCCAGCAGCCCACATTCCGGGACCGCTCGCTCTGGAAACACCATATATTTT.

In DNA form, the CDR3 reads TGTGCCAGCAGCTCACCTGACAGGGGTACTCAGTACTTC. Translating it yields CASSSPDRGTQYF. V gene TRBV7-2 combines with J gene TRBJ2-7; 8 bases fit TRBD1. This CDR3 has 13 amino acids. Per the germline V gene, CDR1 is SGHTA and CDR2 is FQGNSA. With V trimmed by 4 bases and J by 10 bases, 9 bases remained unmatched.

A few counts support this clone. The chain recombines TRBV6-5 with TRBJ1-5; no firm D call. V lost 5 bases to trimming and J lost 4 bases, with 15 bases between them. Germline V CDR1 and CDR2: MNHEY, SVGAGI. The CDR3 is 15 amino acids. CDR3 DNA sequence: TGTGCCAGCAGTCTATCGATCTTGAGTAATCAGCCCCAGCATTTT. This gives the protein CASSLSILSNQPQHF.

The gene calls are TRBV6-5 and TRBJ2-1, with D tentatively TRBD1 (5 bases). Germline V gene sequence: CDR1 MNHEY, CDR2 SVGAGI. This CDR3 has 14 residues. Deletions cut 0 bases from V and 8 bases from J, with 11 bases between. CDR3 region: CASSYSNTGHEQFF. In nucleotides, the CDR3 is TGTGCCAGCAGTTACTCGAATACAGGCCATGAGCAGTTCTTC.

The chain is built from TRBV7-8 and TRBJ2-1; a weak D match, TRBD2 (5 bases). There are 15 residues in the CDR3. The V gene lost 5 bases and the J gene lost 9 bases, with 20 bases spanning the gap. Germline-derived CDR1 and CDR2 are SGHVS and FQNEAQ. CDR3 in DNA: TGTGCCAGCAGCCCCATGAGGGAGTGGGCTGGTGAGCAGTTCTTC. It is translated as CASSPMREWAGEQFF.

This clone was detected once. The chain couples TRBV5-1 to TRBJ2-1, with TRBD2 matching over 14 bases. This CDR3 contains 16 residues. V trimming: 4 bases; J trimming: 5 bases; junction bases outside the gene matches: 5. Germline-derived CDR1 and CDR2 are SGHRS and YFSETQ. The CDR3 nucleotides read TGCGCCAGCAGCAGGACGGGACTAGCGGGAGACAATGAGCAGTTCTTC. It translates to CASSRTGLAGDNEQFF.

The sample holds one count of this clone. The chain links TRBV7-2 to TRBJ2-7, with 15 bases that match TRBD2. From germline, CDR1 is SGHTA and CDR2 FQGNSA. The CDR3 length is 14 residues. Losses at the gene ends were 4 bases for V and 7 bases for J; bases not matched to a gene: 2. DNA of the CDR3: TGTGCCAGCAGCTGGACTAGCGGGAGGGTAGAGCAGTACTTC. This encodes CASSWTSGRVEQYF. Using reference TRBV7-2 and TRBJ2-7 for the parts outside the CDR3, the full variable domain is GAGVSQSPSNKVTEKGKDVELRCDPISGHTALYWYRQSLGQGLEFLIYFQGNSAPDKSGLPSDRFSAERTGGSVSTLTIQRTQQEDSAVYLCASSWTSGRVEQYFGPGTRLTVT.

The chain recombines TRBV9 with TRBJ1-3, with no clear D. Trimming cost V 3 bases and J 0 bases, with 7 bases left between them. This CDR3 region has 14 residues. The germline V gene encodes CDR1 SGDLS and CDR2 YYNGEE. CDR3 in DNA: TGTGCCAGCAGCGATCTCAGCTCTGGAAACACCATATATTTT. This codes for CASSDLSSGNTIYF. The entire variable domain, with the rest obtained from reference TRBV9 and TRBJ1-3, is as follows: DSGVTQTPKHLITATGQRVTLRCSPRSGDLSVYWYQQSLDQGLQFLIQYYNGEERAKGNILERFSAQQFPDLHSELNLSSLELGDSALYFCASSDLSSGNTIYFGEGSWLTVV.